This TCR beta chain emerged from a study of vaccination and CD4 T cells after COVID-19. In the study overall: Controls had a CEFX pool, an HIV-1 Nef pool, or no peptide added.

CDR3 size: 14 residues. Germline lookup yields CDR1 DFQATT and CDR2 SNEGSKA (reference sequence). J lost 2 bases, V lost 3 bases, and 1 base had no gene match. In its sample, this clonotype was seen a few times. Its target is not known. Noted treatment: approximately 11-day PBMC culture with coronavirus spike peptide pools or control peptides (ViraFEST assay). Sequenced with the Oncomine TCR Beta short-read assay was DNA taken from cultured CD4+ T cells. CD4+ T cells were cultured, and genomic DNA was extracted from them. TCRdb re-called the PCR reads with MiXCR, one entry per CDR3 protein. The sample records approximately 10,000 distinct CDR3 sequences, 55% to 75% being singletons.

V is TRBV20-1 and J is TRBJ1-2; 12 positions agree with TRBD1. Sequencing was performed on CD4+ T cells from blood, cultured in vitro. The receptor's source is a human donor who had recovered from COVID-19. The CDR3 loop reads CSARGTGGNYGYTF. CDR3 DNA sequence: TGCAGTGCTAGGGGGACAGGGGGCAACTATGGCTACACCTTC.